This record looks at one TCR beta chain sequence and its context. The antigen is unknown. CDR1 ENHRY and CDR2 SYGVKD come from the germline V gene. The CDR3 length is 16 residues. Trimming took 7 bases from V and 6 from J, leaving 24 bases between them. This specimen belongs to a study of T cell responses to AZD1222 COVID-19 vaccine. General study findings and limits: Targeting of unmutated variant regions was reportedly seen in nearly half of spike-specific TCRs. White British ancestry dominated among donors, who included more females, and clonal diversity was possibly underestimated.

Repertoires were generated with immunoSEQ multiplex PCR, while TCRdb's copy carries only in-frame clones and drops some. The table records 100,000 to 150,000 clones, over 80% of them present only once. Sequenced here: peripheral blood, sampled on day 0 of AZD1222 vaccination. The gene calls are TRBV10-3 and TRBJ1-2; a possible D gene is TRBD1 (6 bases). The receptor's source is an adult in good health. CDR3 DNA sequence: TGTGCCATCAAGGGCAGGGGCCTCTTAGGACCGGATGGCTACACCTTC. Translation: CAIKGRGLLGPDGYTF.